The next 7 T cell receptor beta chains were all read from a single sample in a study of blood T cell repertoires in COVID-19. Sequenced by immunoSEQ multiplex PCR; TCRdb stores in-frame clones only, minus some. The sample gives almost 350,000 clones, about nine tenths of which show up once; 3.9% is in the top ten. Sequenced input: peripheral blood. These receptors originate from a woman aged 60-75 years with COVID-19, enrolled during active disease.

The chain combines TRBV28 with TRBJ1-5, with a weak D call TRBD1 (6 bases). The CDR3 extends over 15 amino acids. In germline, CDR1 is MDHEN, CDR2 SYDVKM. The germline V and J ends were trimmed by 5 bases and 4 bases, with 15 bases remaining between them. The CDR3, as DNA: TGTGCCAGCAGTCCGAGCAGGGGCCCGAATCAGCCCCAGCATTTT. Its protein product is CASSPSRGPNQPQHF.

The CDR3 sequence is CASSSQGGALSNQPQHF. In DNA form, the CDR3 reads TGTGCCAGCAGCTCCCAAGGAGGGGCTTTGAGCAATCAGCCCCAGCATTTT. The V gene is TRBV16, the J gene TRBJ1-5, with a tentative D call TRBD1 (5 bases). The CDR3 is made up of 17 amino acids. Germline values: CDR1 KGHSY, CDR2 FQNENV. V lost 5 bases to trimming and J lost 1 base, with 18 bases between them. Based on the CDR3 plus reference TRBV16 and TRBJ1-5, the full variable domain is GEEVAQTPKHLVRGEGQKAKLYCAPIKGHSYVFWYQQVLKNEFKFLISFQNENVFDETGMPKERFSAKCLPNSPCSLEIQATKLEDSAVYFCASSSQGGALSNQPQHFGDGTRLSIL.

This clone has just one count. This sequence joins TRBV7-2 and TRBJ1-2, with 8 bases matching TRBD1. Germline V gene data show CDR1 as SGHTA and CDR2 as FQGNSA. J was trimmed by 4 bases and V by 5 bases; bases with no gene match: 12. The CDR3 consists of 16 residues. CDR3 in DNA: TGTGCCAGCAGCCCCGGACAGGGAAGCTCTTTCTATGGCTACACCTTC. Its translation is CASSPGQGSSFYGYTF.

This clone was seen a few times. This chain connects TRBV24-1 to TRBJ1-3, with 7 bases that match TRBD1. Looked up from germline, CDR1 is KGHDR and CDR2 is SFDVKD. Trimming removed 1 base from V and 0 bases from J; junction bases left unmatched: 14. This CDR3 spans 20 amino acids. The CDR3 here is CATSDLGTDQSTDSGNTIYF. The DNA of the CDR3 is TGTGCCACCAGTGATTTAGGGACAGATCAGTCCACCGACTCTGGAAACACCATATATTTT.

V is TRBV7-8 and J is TRBJ1-5; no clear D. With 6 bases removed from V and 2 bases from J, the gap between germline ends came to 14 bases. The CDR3 length is 15 residues. The germline V gene has CDR1 SGHVS and CDR2 FQNEAQ. This chain's CDR3 is CASSSFGPGNQPQHF. The CDR3 DNA reads as TGTGCCAGCAGTTCCTTTGGGCCGGGCAATCAGCCCCAGCATTTT.

The chain carries TRBV3-1 (or the pseudogene TRBV3-2) and TRBJ2-1, with 8 nucleotides matching TRBD1. This CDR3 comprises 18 residues. V trimming: 1 base; J trimming: 5 bases; junction bases outside the gene matches: 13. CDR1 is LGHDT and CDR2 is YNNKEL in the germline V gene (reference sequence). The CDR3 region has the DNA TGTGCCAGCAGCCAAGCCCGGGACAGGAGGCCCAGTGACAATGAGCAGTTCTTC. It specifies CASSQARDRRPSDNEQFF.

The V gene is TRBV19, the J gene TRBJ1-5; perhaps TRBD1 as D (6 bases). The length of the CDR3 is 14 residues. V was cut by 7 bases and J by 10 bases, with 20 bases left in between. Germline CDR1 is LNHDA and CDR2 is SQIVND (reference sequence). CDR3 residues: CASNQNGGLGPQHF. Written as DNA, the CDR3 is TGTGCCAGTAATCAGAACGGGGGGCTCGGACCCCAGCATTTT. Variable domain in full (rest from reference TRBV19 and TRBJ1-5): DGGITQSPKYLFRKEGQNVTLSCEQNLNHDAMYWYRQDPGQGLRLIYYSQIVNDFQKGDIAEGYSVSREKKESFPLTVTSAQKNPTAFYLCASNQNGGLGPQHFGDGTRLSIL.